This T cell receptor (beta chain) was documented in a study of cytomegalovirus exposure and HLA in healthy donors. On the study more broadly: Roughly 89 million unique TCR sequences came from HLA-typed donors in an early release. Overall study findings and caveats: In a later analysis, TCR beta V- and J-gene trimming showed a link to a missense DCLRE1C variant. V segments that were indistinguishable, TRBV6-2 and TRBV6-3 among them, were omitted from analysis.

On this clone: Its antigen is unidentified.

Amplification used 60 Vbeta primers and 13 Jbeta primers. Using immunoSEQ multiplex PCR, the repertoire was profiled, and TCRdb retains in-frame clones only, with some absent. This table has 75,000 to 90,000 clones, 78% appearing once. Germline V lookup: CDR1 MNHEY, CDR2 SMNVEV (reference sequence). The CDR3 totals 14 residues. Trimming took 5 bases from V and 7 from J; bases not matched to a gene: 9. The rearrangement links TRBV27 to TRBJ1-1; TRBD1 matches 8 bases. This TCR was recovered from a male donor in good health and CMV-seropositive. The sample was PBMCs. This CDR3 reads CASSQWTGSDEAFF. The CDR3 DNA follows: TGTGCCAGCAGTCAGTGGACAGGGTCTGATGAAGCTTTCTTT.